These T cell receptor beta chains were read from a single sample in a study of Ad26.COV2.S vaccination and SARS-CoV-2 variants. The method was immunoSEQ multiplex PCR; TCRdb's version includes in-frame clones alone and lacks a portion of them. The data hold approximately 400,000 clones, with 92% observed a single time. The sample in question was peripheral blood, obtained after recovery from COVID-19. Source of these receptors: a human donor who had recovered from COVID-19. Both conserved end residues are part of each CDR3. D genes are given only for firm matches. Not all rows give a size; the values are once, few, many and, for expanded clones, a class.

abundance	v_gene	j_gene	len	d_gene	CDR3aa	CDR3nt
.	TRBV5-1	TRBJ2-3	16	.	CASSLGSGRGVDTQYF	TGCGCCAGCAGCTTGGGCAGCGGCAGGGGGGTAGATACGCAGTATTTT
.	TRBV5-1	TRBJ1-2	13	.	CASRSDSVGGYTF	TGCGCCAGCAGATCGGACTCGGTGGGGGGCTACACCTTC
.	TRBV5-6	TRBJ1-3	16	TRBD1	CASSFGTGAVGNTIYF	TGTGCCAGCAGCTTTGGAACAGGGGCCGTGGGGAACACCATATATTTT
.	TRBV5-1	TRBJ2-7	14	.	CASSLGLGAYEQYF	TGCGCCAGCAGCTTGGGTCTGGGGGCCTACGAGCAGTACTTC
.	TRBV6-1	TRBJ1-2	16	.	CASSEDWGTRLYGYTF	TGTGCCAGCAGTGAAGATTGGGGGACCCGACTATATGGCTACACCTTC
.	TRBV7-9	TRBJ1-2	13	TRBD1	CASSLVGQSGYTF	TGTGCCAGCAGTCTTGTGGGACAGAGTGGCTACACCTTC
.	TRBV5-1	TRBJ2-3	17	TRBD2	CASSTGTSGGAVDTQYF	TGCGCCAGCAGCACAGGGACTAGCGGGGGGGCGGTCGATACGCAGTATTTT
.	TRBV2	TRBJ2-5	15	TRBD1	CASIGGTGAEETQYF	TGTGCCAGCATTGGCGGGACAGGGGCGGAAGAGACCCAGTACTTC
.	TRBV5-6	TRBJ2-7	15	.	CASSLVGQSSYEQYF	TGTGCCAGCAGCTTGGTAGGACAGAGCTCCTACGAGCAGTACTTC
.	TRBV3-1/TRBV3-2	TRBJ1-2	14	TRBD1	CASSPGTGGESYTF	TGTGCCAGCAGCCCCGGGACAGGGGGCGAGAGCTACACCTTC
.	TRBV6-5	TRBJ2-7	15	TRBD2	CASMVPGAGLYEQYF	TGTGCCAGCATGGTCCCAGGAGCGGGGCTCTACGAGCAGTACTTC
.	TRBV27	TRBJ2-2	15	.	CASSFIREGTGELFF	TGTGCCAGCAGTTTTATAAGGGAAGGCACCGGGGAGCTGTTTTTT
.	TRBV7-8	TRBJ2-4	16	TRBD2	CASSPIAGGAKNIQYF	TGTGCCAGCAGCCCTATAGCGGGGGGAGCCAAAAACATTCAGTACTTC
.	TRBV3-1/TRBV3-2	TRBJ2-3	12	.	CASSQSSDTQYF	TGTGCCAGCAGCCAGAGTAGTGATACGCAGTATTTT
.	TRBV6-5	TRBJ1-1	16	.	CASSYFNDPLATEAFF	TGTGCCAGCAGTTACTTTAATGACCCGTTGGCCACTGAAGCTTTCTTT
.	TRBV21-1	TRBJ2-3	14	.	CATSGTSGTDTQYF	TGTGCCACCTCCGGGACTAGCGGCACAGATACGCAGTATTTT
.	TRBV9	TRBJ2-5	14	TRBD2	CASSSVAGQETQYF	TGTGCCAGCAGCTCGGTAGCGGGGCAAGAGACCCAGTACTTC
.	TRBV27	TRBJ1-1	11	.	CASIAGFEAFF	TGTGCCAGCATTGCAGGCTTCGAAGCTTTCTTT
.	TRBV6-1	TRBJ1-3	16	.	CASSEASRVGGNTIYF	TGTGCCAGCAGTGAAGCTAGCAGGGTGGGCGGAAACACCATATATTTT
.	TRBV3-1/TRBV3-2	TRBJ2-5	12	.	CASSQVRETQYF	TGTGCCAGCAGCCAAGTGCGAGAGACCCAGTACTTC
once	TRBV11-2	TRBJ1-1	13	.	CASSSFMNTEAFF	TGTGCCAGCAGCTCGTTCATGAACACTGAAGCTTTCTTT
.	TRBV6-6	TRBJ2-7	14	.	CASSYGQTTYEQYF	TGTGCCAGCAGTTATGGGCAGACAACCTACGAGCAGTACTTC
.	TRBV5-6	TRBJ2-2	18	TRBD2	CASSLDWGLAGYTGELFF	TGTGCCAGCAGCTTGGACTGGGGACTAGCGGGGTACACCGGGGAGCTGTTTTTT
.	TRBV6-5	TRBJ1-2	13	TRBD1	CASSPGGGYGYTF	TGTGCCAGCAGCCCAGGGGGCGGATATGGCTACACCTTC
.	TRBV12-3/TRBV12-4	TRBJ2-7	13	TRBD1	CASSPTGGYEQYF	TGTGCCAGCAGCCCGACAGGGGGCTACGAGCAGTACTTC
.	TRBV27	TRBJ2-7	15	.	CASSLSGGAGYEQYF	TGTGCCAGCAGTTTATCGGGGGGCGCAGGCTACGAGCAGTACTTC